One sample yielded the 2 T cell receptor beta chains listed below, sequenced in a study of blood T cell repertoires in COVID-19. Assay: immunoSEQ multiplex PCR; the TCRdb copy retains only in-frame clones and omits some. The repertoire consists of roughly 8,200 clones, with less than 85% occurring once and the leading ten covering over 15%. The sequenced sample was peripheral blood. These receptors were collected from a human donor with active COVID-19. The donor label of this sample is uncertain.

The chain uses TRBV5-1 and TRBJ2-1; the match to TRBD2 covers 9 bases. The length of the CDR3 is 15 residues. The V and J ends lost 4 bases and 5 bases, in that order; junction bases with no gene match: 7. Germline V CDR1 and CDR2: SGHRS, YFSETQ. Here the CDR3 DNA reads TGCGCCAGCAGCCGCGGGACTAGCAGGAACAATGAGCAGTTCTTC. It specifies CASSRGTSRNNEQFF. Combining the CDR3 with reference TRBV5-1 and TRBJ2-1 gives the whole variable domain KAGVTQTPRYLIKTRGQQVTLSCSPISGHRSVSWYQQTPGQGLQFLFEYFSETQRNKGNFPGRFSGRQFSNSRSEMNVSTLELGDSALYLCASSRGTSRNNEQFFGPGTRLTVL.

This chain connects TRBV21-1 to TRBJ2-4; the table's D gene call, TRBD1, was not cross checked with the DNA. TRBV21-1 is classified as a pseudogene. The CDR3 extends over 13 amino acids. The CDR3 sequence: CASSIEDRGVEYF. CDR3 DNA: TGTGCCAGCAGCATAGAGGACAGGGGGGTGGAATACTTC.